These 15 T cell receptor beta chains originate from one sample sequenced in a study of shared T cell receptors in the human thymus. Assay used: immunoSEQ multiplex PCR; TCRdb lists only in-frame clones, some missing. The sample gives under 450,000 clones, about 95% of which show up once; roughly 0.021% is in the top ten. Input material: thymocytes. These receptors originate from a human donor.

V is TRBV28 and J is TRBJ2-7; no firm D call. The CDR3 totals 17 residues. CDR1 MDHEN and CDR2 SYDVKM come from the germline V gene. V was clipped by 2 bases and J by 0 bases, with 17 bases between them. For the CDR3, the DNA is TGTGCCAGCAGTTTACCCCGCCGGAAAGGAGTCTCCTACGAGCAGTACTTC. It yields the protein CASSLPRRKGVSYEQYF.

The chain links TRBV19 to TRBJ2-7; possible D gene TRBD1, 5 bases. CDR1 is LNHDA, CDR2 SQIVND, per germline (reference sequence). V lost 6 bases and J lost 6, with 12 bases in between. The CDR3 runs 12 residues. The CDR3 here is CASRLQGGEQYF. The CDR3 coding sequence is TGTGCCAGTAGACTGCAGGGTGGCGAGCAGTACTTC. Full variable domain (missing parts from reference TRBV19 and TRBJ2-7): DGGITQSPKYLFRKEGQNVTLSCEQNLNHDAMYWYRQDPGQGLRLIYYSQIVNDFQKGDIAEGYSVSREKKESFPLTVTSAQKNPTAFYLCASRLQGGEQYFGPGTRLTVT.

The CDR3 is CSATIGGARYNEQFF. In DNA, the CDR3 is TGCAGCGCCACTATTGGGGGGGCAAGATACAATGAGCAGTTCTTC. The rearrangement links TRBV29-1 to TRBJ2-1, with TRBD2 as a possible D gene (7 bases). CDR3 length equals 15 residues. Trimming stripped 7 bases from V and 4 bases from J, with 20 bases between. The germline gives CDR1 SQVTM, CDR2 ANQGSEA.

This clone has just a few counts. The CDR3 sequence: CAWRRVWGKAFF. The DNA of the CDR3 is TGTGCCTGGAGAAGGGTTTGGGGTAAAGCTTTCTTT. This chain joins TRBV30 and TRBJ1-1; D gene uncertain. CDR1 and CDR2 from the germline V gene are GTSNPN and SVGIG (reference sequence). The CDR3 consists of 12 residues. Deletions cut 3 bases from V and 9 bases from J, with 14 bases between.

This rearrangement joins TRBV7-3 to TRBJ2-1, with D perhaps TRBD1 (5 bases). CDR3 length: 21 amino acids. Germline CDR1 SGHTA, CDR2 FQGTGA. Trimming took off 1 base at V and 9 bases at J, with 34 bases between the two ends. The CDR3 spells CASSLSPGPKTADPLRSEQFF. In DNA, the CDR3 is TGTGCCAGCAGCTTAAGTCCCGGGCCTAAGACAGCTGATCCTTTGAGGTCTGAGCAGTTCTTC. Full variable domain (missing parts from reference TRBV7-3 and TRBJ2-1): GAGVSQTPSNKVTEKGKYVELRCDPISGHTALYWYRQSLGQGPEFLIYFQGTGAADDSGLPNDRFFAVRPEGSVSTLKIQRTERGDSAVYLCASSLSPGPKTADPLRSEQFFGPGTRLTVL.

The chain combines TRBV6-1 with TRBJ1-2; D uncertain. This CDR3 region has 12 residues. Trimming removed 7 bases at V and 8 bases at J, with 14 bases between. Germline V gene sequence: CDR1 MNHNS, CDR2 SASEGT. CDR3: CASTPTDGGYTF. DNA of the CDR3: TGTGCCAGCACCCCGACCGACGGCGGCTACACCTTC.

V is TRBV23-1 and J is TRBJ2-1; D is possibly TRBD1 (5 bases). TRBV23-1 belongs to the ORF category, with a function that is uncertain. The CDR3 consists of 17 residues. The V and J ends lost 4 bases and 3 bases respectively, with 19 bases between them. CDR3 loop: CASSRTHRGAYYNEQFF. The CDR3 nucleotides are TGCGCCAGCAGTCGTACCCATAGGGGCGCCTACTACAATGAGCAGTTCTTC.

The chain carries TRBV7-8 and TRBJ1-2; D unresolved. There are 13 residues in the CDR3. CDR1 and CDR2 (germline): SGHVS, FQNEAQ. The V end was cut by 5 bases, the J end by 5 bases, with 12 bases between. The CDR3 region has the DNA TGTGCCAGCAGCCCGATCCCGATGTATGGCTACACCTTC. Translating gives CASSPIPMYGYTF.

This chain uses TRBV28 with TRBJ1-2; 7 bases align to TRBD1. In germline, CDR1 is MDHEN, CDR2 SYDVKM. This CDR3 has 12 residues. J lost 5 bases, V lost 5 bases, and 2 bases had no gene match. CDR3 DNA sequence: TGTGCCAGCAGTGACAGGGATTATGGCTACACCTTC. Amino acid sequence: CASSDRDYGYTF.

The CDR3 is CASSPGSIPGYTF. CDR3 nucleotide sequence: TGTGCCAGCAGCCCCGGGTCGATACCGGGCTACACCTTC. The V and J genes are TRBV5-6 and TRBJ1-2; no firm D call. With 4 bases removed from V and 8 bases from J, the gap between germline ends came to 15 bases. CDR3 size: 13 residues. Germline loops: CDR1 SGHDT, CDR2 YYEEEE. Filled out from reference TRBV5-6 and TRBJ1-2, the complete variable domain reads DAGVTQSPTHLIKTRGQQVTLRCSPKSGHDTVSWYQQALGQGPQFIFQYYEEEERQRGNFPDRFSGHQFPNYSSELNVNALLLGDSALYLCASSPGSIPGYTFGSGTRLTVV.

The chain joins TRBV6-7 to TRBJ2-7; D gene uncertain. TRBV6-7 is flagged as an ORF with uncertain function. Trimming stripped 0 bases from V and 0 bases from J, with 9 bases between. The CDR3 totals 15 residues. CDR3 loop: CASSYSKTLSYEQYF. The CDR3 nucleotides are TGTGCCAGCAGTTACTCGAAGACACTCTCCTACGAGCAGTACTTC.

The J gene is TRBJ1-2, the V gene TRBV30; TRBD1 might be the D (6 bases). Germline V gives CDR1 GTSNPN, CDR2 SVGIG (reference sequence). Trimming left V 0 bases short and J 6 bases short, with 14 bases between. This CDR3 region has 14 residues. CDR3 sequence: CAWSVLVGANGYTF. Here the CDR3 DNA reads TGTGCCTGGAGTGTACTGGTGGGGGCGAATGGCTACACCTTC.

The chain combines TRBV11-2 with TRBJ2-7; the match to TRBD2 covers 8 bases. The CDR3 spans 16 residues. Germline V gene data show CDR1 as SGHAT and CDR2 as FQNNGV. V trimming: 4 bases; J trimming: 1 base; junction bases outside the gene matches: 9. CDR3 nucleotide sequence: TGTGCCAGCAGCTCCCTTCGGGGGGGGCTTTCCTACGAGCAGTACTTC. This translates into CASSSLRGGLSYEQYF.

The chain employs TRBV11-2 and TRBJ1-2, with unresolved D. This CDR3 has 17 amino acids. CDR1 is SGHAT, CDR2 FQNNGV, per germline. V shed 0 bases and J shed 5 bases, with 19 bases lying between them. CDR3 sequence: CASSLDWNSGPGYGYTF. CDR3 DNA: TGTGCCAGCAGCTTAGATTGGAACTCAGGACCGGGGTATGGCTACACCTTC.

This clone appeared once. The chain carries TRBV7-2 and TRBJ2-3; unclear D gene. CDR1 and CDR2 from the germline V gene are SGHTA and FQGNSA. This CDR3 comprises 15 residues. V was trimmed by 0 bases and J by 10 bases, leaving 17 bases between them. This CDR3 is CASSLALRPVVAQYF. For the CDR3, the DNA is TGTGCCAGCAGCTTAGCTCTAAGGCCCGTGGTTGCGCAGTATTTT.